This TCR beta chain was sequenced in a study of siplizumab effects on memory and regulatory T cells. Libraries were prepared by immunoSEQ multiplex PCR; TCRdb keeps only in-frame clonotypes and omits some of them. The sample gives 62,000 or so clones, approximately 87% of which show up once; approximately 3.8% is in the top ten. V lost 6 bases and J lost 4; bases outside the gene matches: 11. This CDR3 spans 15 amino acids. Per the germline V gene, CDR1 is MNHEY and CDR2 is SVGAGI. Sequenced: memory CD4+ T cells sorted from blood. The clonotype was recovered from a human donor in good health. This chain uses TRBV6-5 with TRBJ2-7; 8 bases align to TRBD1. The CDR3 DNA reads TGTGCCAGCAGAGGGGCGAGGACAGGGCTTTACGAGCAGTACTTC. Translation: CASRGARTGLYEQYF.